This entry lists 9 T cell receptor beta chains sequenced from one sample in a study of cytotoxic CD8 clonotypes in ibrutinib-treated CLL (dated by TCRdb to the early 2020s). What this sample's time point label stands for: less than 30 months on ibrutinib. Library preparation used the immunoSEQ multiplex PCR assay. TCRdb took this table from immuneACCESS and kept in-frame rearrangements with V and J called. Such tables lack part of the clones; where checked against another copy, unresolved V genes explain under half of the gap, and the rest is unexplained. Counted in this sample were about 200,000 clones; 72% of them appeared once. The top ten clonotypes cover around 15% of the sample. The specimen was PBMCs, collected after 24 months of ibrutinib treatment. The source of these receptors is a human donor with chronic lymphocytic leukemia.

This clone was picked up a small number of times. The chain joins TRBV7-2 to TRBJ2-5, with TRBD2 identical over 15 bases. J lost 5 bases, V lost 4 bases, and 5 bases had no gene match. CDR1 SGHTA and CDR2 FQGNSA come from the germline V gene. The CDR3 has 16 amino acids. The CDR3 protein is CASSSAGTSGRETQYF. The CDR3 bases are TGTGCCAGCAGCTCAGCCGGGACTAGCGGGAGGGAGACCCAGTACTTC.

The chain recombines TRBV6-5 with TRBJ1-2, with D maybe TRBD1 (6 bases). CDR3 length: 15 residues. Germline assignment: CDR1 MNHEY and CDR2 SVGAGI. Trimming pared 5 bases from V and 2 bases from J, leaving 15 bases between. The CDR3 region is CASSRPRDNNYGYTF. CDR3 coding DNA: TGTGCCAGCAGTAGACCCCGGGACAACAACTATGGCTACACCTTC.

The V gene is TRBV5-1, the J gene TRBJ2-7; no definite D call. V dropped 5 bases and J dropped 0 bases, with 6 bases sitting between them. The CDR3 is 12 residues long. CDR1 and CDR2 from the germline V gene are SGHRS and YFSETQ. The CDR3 bases are TGCGCCAGCAGATTCGACTCCTACGAGCAGTACTTC. It yields the protein CASRFDSYEQYF.

The CDR3 loop reads CASSILDGELFF. The CDR3 DNA follows: TGTGCCAGTAGTATTCTGGACGGGGAGCTGTTTTTT. V and J are TRBV19 and TRBJ2-2; D gene ambiguous. Germline CDR1 LNHDA, CDR2 SQIVND (reference sequence). CDR3 length: 12 residues. Trimming took 3 bases from V and 7 from J, leaving 6 bases between them.

V usage is TRBV2 and J usage is TRBJ2-1; D perhaps matches TRBD1 (6 bases). The germline V and J ends were trimmed by 7 bases and 0 bases, with 10 bases remaining between them. CDR3 length: 14 residues. Germline CDR1 is SNHLY and CDR2 is FYNNEI. DNA of the CDR3: TGTGCCAGCAAAACAGGGATCTCCTACAATGAGCAGTTCTTC. It codes for CASKTGISYNEQFF.

This clone was seen only once. The chain recombines TRBV30 with TRBJ1-2, with TRBD1 matching over 7 bases. The CDR3 is 15 residues long. V lost 3 bases and J lost 5; bases outside the gene matches: 12. Germline V gene lookup returns CDR1 GTSNPN and CDR2 SVGIG (reference sequence). The CDR3 protein is CAWRGRDSYSYGYTF. In DNA, the CDR3 is TGTGCCTGGAGAGGAAGGGACAGCTATTCATATGGCTACACCTTC.

This clone occurred once. The V and J genes are TRBV16 and TRBJ2-1; TRBD2 matches at 10 bases. This CDR3 comprises 18 residues. Germline assignment: CDR1 KGHSY and CDR2 FQNENV. Germline trimming cut 0 bases from V and 1 base from J; bases unmatched to any gene: 6. DNA for the CDR3: TGTGCCAGCAGCCAATCAGCTAGCGGGAGTGGGTCCTACAATGAGCAGTTCTTC. Its translation: CASSQSASGSGSYNEQFF.

V and J are TRBV5-4 and TRBJ2-7; D is undetermined. V was cut by 4 bases and J by 3 bases, with 11 bases left in between. CDR1 SGHNT and CDR2 YYREEE come from the germline V gene (reference sequence). The CDR3 is 13 residues long. CDR3 amino acids: CASSPRANYEQYF. The CDR3 DNA is TGTGCCAGCAGCCCTAGGGCGAACTACGAGCAGTACTTC.

Comment on this clone: This sample also contains other DNA sequences that code for the same CDR3. The rearrangement joins TRBV5-4 to TRBJ2-1, with TRBD1 matching 11 bases. Germline values: CDR1 SGHNT, CDR2 YYREEE (reference sequence). The V gene end was trimmed by 4 bases and the J gene end by 3 bases; junction bases not matched to a gene: 3. CDR3 length: 15 amino acids. The DNA of the CDR3 is TGTGCCAGCAGCCTTGGGACAGGGGGCTACAATGAGCAGTTCTTC. Amino acids: CASSLGTGGYNEQFF.